These T cell receptor beta chains were read from a single sample in a study of shared clonotypes between healthy human individuals. Clones were sequenced by immunoSEQ multiplex PCR, and TCRdb holds only the in-frame ones, with some missing. The table records about 2.2 million clones, roughly 93% of them present only once. The sequenced sample was naive CD8+ T cells from PBMCs. The receptors come from a man aged 18 to 30 in good health. Some clones in this sample may be carry-over from other donors' samples. Both conserved end residues are part of each CDR3. A D gene is named only where the DNA matches it firmly. Rows may omit the clone size; those that give it use once, few, many or a size class.

TRBJ1-1 | NA | NA | TRBV6-6 | TGTGCCAGCAGTTACTTAGGGGTCACTGAAGCTTTCTTT | CASSYLGVTEAFF
TRBJ1-2 | NA | once | TRBV5-4 | TGTGCCAGCAGCGACGGCCCAGGGGAGGGCTATGGCTACACCTTC | CASSDGPGEGYGYTF
TRBJ2-5 | TRBD2 | NA | TRBV11-1 | TGTGCCAGCAGTCGACTAGCGGGAGAGAGAGAGACCCAGTACTTC | CASSRLAGERETQYF
TRBJ1-1 | NA | NA | TRBV5-6 | TGTGCCAGCACCGAGGGGGGGACTGAAGCTTTCTTT | CASTEGGTEAFF
TRBJ2-1 | TRBD1 | NA | TRBV28 | TGTGCCAGCAGCTCAGCCGGGACAGGGATGGGCTACAATGAGCAGTTCTTC | CASSSAGTGMGYNEQFF
TRBJ2-2 | NA | NA | TRBV7-2 | TGTGCCAGCAGCCCAGTGGGGGGAGGAGGAACCGGGGAGCTGTTTTTT | CASSPVGGGGTGELFF
TRBJ2-6 | NA | NA | TRBV5-1 | TGCGCCAGCAGCTTGGAACAGTTCTCTGGGGCCAACGTCCTGACTTTC | CASSLEQFSGANVLTF
TRBJ2-3 | TRBD1 | NA | TRBV5-1 | TGCGCCAGCACGCAGAACAGGGGGCTGGACACAGATACGCAGTATTTT | CASTQNRGLDTDTQYF
TRBJ2-1 | TRBD2 | NA | TRBV29-1 | TGCAGCGTTGAAGGTAGCGGGCGGCGGGATGAGCAGTTCTTC | CSVEGSGRRDEQFF
TRBJ2-7 | TRBD2 | once | TRBV7-9 | TGTGCCAGCAGCCATGACCGACTAGCGGGAGTTTGGTACGAGCAGTACTTC | CASSHDRLAGVWYEQYF
TRBJ2-1 | TRBD2 | NA | TRBV10-1 | TGCGCCGAGGGGGGTAGCGGGAGCGGCAATGAGCAGTTCTTC | CAEGGSGSGNEQFF
TRBJ2-7 | NA | once | TRBV7-8 | TGTGCCAGCAGCTTATCCCCCCGTGGTGGGGGAGACTACGAGCAGTACTTC | CASSLSPRGGGDYEQYF
TRBJ2-1 | NA | once | TRBV19 | TGTGCCAGTAGTATAACTCGGGGAGCCTACAATGAGCAGTTCTTC | CASSITRGAYNEQFF
TRBJ1-1 | NA | NA | TRBV28 | TGTGCCAGCAGTTTTTATGTTGAGGACACTGAAGCTTTCTTT | CASSFYVEDTEAFF
TRBJ1-2 | NA | NA | TRBV9 | TGTGCCAGCAGCGATGAGGCGGTGGGAGGGCTAGATGGCTACACCTTC | CASSDEAVGGLDGYTF
TRBJ2-7 | NA | NA | TRBV15 | TGTGCCACCAGCAGATCAAACATCCGCGAGCAGTACTTC | CATSRSNIREQYF
TRBJ2-1 | NA | NA | TRBV27 | TGTGCCAGCAGAATACAGGGTTCCTACAATGAGCAGTTCTTC | CASRIQGSYNEQFF
TRBJ1-5 | NA | NA | TRBV28 | TGTGCCAGCAGTTTTTCCCAGGGGAAAAATCAGCCCCAGCATTTT | CASSFSQGKNQPQHF
TRBJ2-7 | TRBD1 | NA | TRBV10-2 | TGCGCCAGCGCGCAGGGGGTGTCCGAGCAGTACTTC | CASAQGVSEQYF
TRBJ1-1 | NA | NA | TRBV6-6 | TGTGCCACCGCCCGTCGTGAGGGACTAAACACTGAAGCTTTCTTT | CATARREGLNTEAFF
TRBJ2-5 | NA | NA | TRBV27 | TGTGCCAGCAGACTGAGGAGAGACTCTCAAGAGACCCAGTACTTC | CASRLRRDSQETQYF
TRBJ1-2 | NA | NA | TRBV11-2 | TGTGCCAGCAGCGGACAGAACTATGGCTACACCTTC | CASSGQNYGYTF
TRBJ2-7 | TRBD2 | NA | TRBV11-2 | TGTGCCAGCAGCTTAGTAGGCGGACTAGCGGGAGAGTTGTGGCAGTACTTC | CASSLVGGLAGELWQYF
TRBJ2-1 | NA | NA | TRBV6-5 | TGTGCCAGCAGCCCCACAGGGAATTCCTACAATGAGCAGTTCTTC | CASSPTGNSYNEQFF
TRBJ1-2 | NA | once | TRBV7-2 | TGTGCCAGCAGCTTATTTGGGGCTTCCTTTGGCTACACCTTC | CASSLFGASFGYTF
TRBJ1-5 | NA | once | TRBV7-2 | TGTGCCAGCAGCTCCCCGTCTGGGACTTATAGCAATCAGCCCCAGCATTTT | CASSSPSGTYSNQPQHF
TRBJ2-7 | NA | NA | TRBV11-2 | TGTGCCAGCAGCTCCCGGGTAGGGGGGAGGGCCACCTACGAGCAGTACTTC | CASSSRVGGRATYEQYF